Below are 32 T cell receptor beta chains sequenced from a single sample in a study of human T cells and chemical hapten exposure. Described time point: patch test 3, about 24 weeks after DPC sensitization. Specified treatment: therapeutic diphenylcyclopropenone sensitization with weekly scalp DPC. MiXCR, applied by TCRdb to the RACE reads, yields one record per CDR3 protein. The profile shows 150,000 to 200,000 distinct CDR3 sequences, 24% of them singletons. This specimen was whole blood, taken in connection with sensitization to the hapten diphenylcyclopropenone (DPC). These receptors all stem from a woman in her thirties or forties with alopecia areata. Some clones in this sample may be carry-over from other donors' samples.

The chain is built from TRBV2 and TRBJ2-1, with 8 bases aligning to TRBD2. This CDR3 comprises 15 residues. The germline V gene encodes CDR1 SNHLY and CDR2 FYNNEI. V gave up 4 bases and J gave up 1 base; unmatched junction bases: 3. DNA of the CDR3: TGTGCCAGCAGTGTTTTAGCGGGGTCCTACAATGAGCAGTTCTTC. Translated: CASSVLAGSYNEQFF.

The J gene is TRBJ1-6, the V gene TRBV24-1, with TRBD1 identical over 8 bases. The V gene's germline CDR1 is KGHDR and CDR2 SFDVKD. The junction had 6 bases not matched to a gene; V was cut back by 5 bases and J by 7 bases. The CDR3 is made up of 15 amino acids. CDR3 residues: CATSVLDRDNSPLHF. In nucleotides, the CDR3 is TGTGCCACCAGTGTCCTGGACAGGGACAATTCACCCCTCCACTTT.

The gene calls are TRBV12-3 or TRBV12-4 and TRBJ2-1; TRBD2 matches at 9 bases. V shed 2 bases and J 7 bases; nucleotides not matched to a gene: 6. The CDR3 runs 15 residues. CDR3 in DNA: TGTGCCAGCAGTTTATCAACTAGCGGGTGGAATGAGCAGTTCTTC. Protein sequence: CASSLSTSGWNEQFF.

This clonotype was seen ten or more times. The V and J genes are TRBV5-1 and TRBJ2-1; 10 bases align to TRBD2. Germline V gene sequence: CDR1 SGHRS, CDR2 YFSETQ. CDR3 length equals 16 residues. Trimming removed 0 bases from V and 5 bases from J; junction bases left unmatched: 5. Here the CDR3 DNA reads TGCGCCAGCAGCTTGGATACTAGCGGGACCAACAATGAGCAGTTCTTC. Translation gives CASSLDTSGTNNEQFF.

With regard to this clonotype: The junction shows a germline mismatch at one end, possibly a read error. The chain links TRBV28 to TRBJ1-4; tentative D call: TRBD1 (6 bases). Germline V gives CDR1 MDHEN, CDR2 SYDVKM. This CDR3 spans 15 amino acids. For the CDR3, the DNA is TGTGCCAGCAGCATATCGACAGGCACTACTGAAAAACTGTTTTTT. Protein product: CASSISTGTTEKLFF.

This clonotype was recorded once. V and J are TRBV18 and TRBJ2-6; D call uncertain. The CDR3 extends over 17 amino acids. Germline lookup yields CDR1 KGHSH and CDR2 LQKENI. Trimming shortened V by 2 bases and J by 0 bases, and 11 bases separated the two germline ends. This CDR3 is CASSPWPPNSGANVLTF. The CDR3 nucleotides are TGTGCCAGCTCACCATGGCCCCCAAACTCTGGGGCCAACGTCCTGACTTTC.

There are many counts of this clonotype. The chain combines TRBV7-9 with TRBJ2-3; 7 bases match TRBD2. CDR3 length equals 14 residues. Germline CDR1 reads SEHNR; CDR2 reads FQNEAQ (reference sequence). V trimming: 5 bases; J trimming: 4 bases; junction bases outside the gene matches: 6. The CDR3 DNA is TGTGCCAGCAGCCCTAGCGGAAACCCAGATACGCAGTATTTT. It specifies CASSPSGNPDTQYF.

A few counts support this clonotype. V usage is TRBV6-2 or TRBV6-3 and J usage is TRBJ2-6; D assignment may be TRBD1 or TRBD2 (5 bases each). This CDR3 contains 19 residues. Germline V gene sequence: CDR1 MNHEY, CDR2 SVGEGT. V was clipped by 5 bases and J by 0 bases, with 20 bases between them. CDR3 coding DNA: TGTGCCAGCAGTCCCGACTGGTTGGGACGGAGCTCTGGGGCCAACGTCCTGACTTTC. It is translated as CASSPDWLGRSSGANVLTF.

The chain's CDR3 is CAINRGRLQGYTF. The CDR3, as DNA: TGTGCCATAAACAGGGGGCGACTCCAAGGCTACACCTTC. The gene calls are TRBV28 and TRBJ1-2, with TRBD1 matching over 9 bases. The germline V gene has CDR1 MDHEN and CDR2 SYDVKM. Trimming at V came to 10 bases and at J to 8 bases, leaving 11 bases not matched to a gene. This CDR3 has 13 residues.

This clonotype showed up just a few times. The genes are TRBV20-1 and TRBJ2-5; D remains unclear. This CDR3 is built from 17 residues. CDR1 and CDR2 (germline): DFQATT, SNEGSKA (reference sequence). V lost 1 base and J 4 bases, leaving 22 bases between the germline ends. CDR3 region: CSARGRSGDSGGETQYF. The CDR3 DNA is TGCAGTGCTAGAGGGAGAAGTGGGGATTCGGGCGGAGAGACCCAGTACTTC.

The J gene is TRBJ2-7, the V gene TRBV18, with TRBD2 matching over 9 bases. Germline values: CDR1 KGHSH, CDR2 LQKENI. The V gene end was trimmed by 4 bases and the J gene end by 3 bases; junction bases not matched to a gene: 4. The CDR3 is 14 amino acids. This chain's CDR3 is CASSLSGRSYEQYF. The CDR3, as DNA: TGTGCCAGCTCACTTAGCGGGAGAAGCTACGAGCAGTACTTC.

In this sample, this clonotype turned up a few times. The chain uses TRBV5-1 and TRBJ1-1, with D maybe TRBD1 (6 bases). Germline CDR1 is SGHRS and CDR2 is YFSETQ. This CDR3 has 14 residues. V lost 5 bases and J lost 4, with 15 bases in between. For the CDR3, the DNA is TGCGCCAGCAGTAATAACAGGGCGGTCACTGAAGCTTTCTTT. Amino acid sequence: CASSNNRAVTEAFF. The whole variable domain, filled in from reference TRBV5-1 and TRBJ1-1, reads KAGVTQTPRYLIKTRGQQVTLSCSPISGHRSVSWYQQTPGQGLQFLFEYFSETQRNKGNFPGRFSGRQFSNSRSEMNVSTLELGDSALYLCASSNNRAVTEAFFGQGTRLTVV.

To note about this clonotype: The junction differs from germline at one of its ends, possibly a read error. This rearrangement joins TRBV5-1 to TRBJ2-6, with no clear D. The CDR3 extends over 14 amino acids. The germline V gene has CDR1 SGHRS and CDR2 YFSETQ. The CDR3 protein is CVSSYGYGANVLTF. CDR3 DNA: TGCGTCAGCAGCTATGGGTATGGGGCCAACGTCCTGACTTTC. Supplemented by reference TRBV5-1 and TRBJ2-6, the full variable domain reads KAGVTQTPRYLIKTRGQQVTLSCSPISGHRSVSWYQQTPGQGLQFLFEYFSETQRNKGNFPGRFSGRQFSNSRSEMNVSTLELGDSALYLCVSSYGYGANVLTFGAGSRLTVL.

This clonotype occurred a few times. The rearrangement links TRBV20-1 to TRBJ2-1, with 9 bases that match TRBD1. This CDR3 has 17 residues. Germline CDR1 and CDR2: DFQATT and SNEGSKA (reference sequence). V was pared by 5 bases and J by 4 bases, with 15 bases of the junction left unmatched. CDR3 nucleotides: TGCAGTGCTCCGCCGACCCTGACAGGGGGAGTGTACAATGAGCAGTTCTTC. Its protein product is CSAPPTLTGGVYNEQFF.

V gene TRBV2 combines with J gene TRBJ2-3, with 10 bases identical to TRBD2. The length of the CDR3 is 13 residues. Trimming at V came to 8 bases and at J to 6 bases, leaving 5 bases not matched to a gene. CDR1 is SNHLY and CDR2 is FYNNEI in the germline V gene. The CDR3 loop reads CASLAGDPDTQYF. CDR3 nucleotides: TGTGCCAGCCTAGCGGGAGACCCGGATACGCAGTATTTT.

In this sample, this clonotype turned up many times. This chain connects TRBV5-5 to TRBJ1-2; unclear D gene. V was cut by 4 bases and J by 2 bases, with 15 bases left in between. Germline CDR1 SGHKS, CDR2 YYEKEE (reference sequence). The CDR3 contains 15 residues. CDR3: CASSRDRTSNYGYTF. CDR3 coding DNA: TGTGCCAGCAGCAGGGATCGGACTTCGAACTATGGCTACACCTTC.

This sequence joins TRBV20-1 and TRBJ2-5; no reliable D call. The CDR3 loop spans 14 amino acids. Trimming stripped 5 bases from V and 2 bases from J, with 15 bases between. The germline CDR1 and CDR2 sequences are DFQATT and SNEGSKA (reference sequence). The CDR3 DNA reads TGCAGTGCTGAGGCCCAGCTCTGGCAAGAGACCCAGTACTTC. The encoded protein is CSAEAQLWQETQYF.

This chain joins TRBV6-2 or TRBV6-3 and TRBJ2-2; a weak D match, TRBD1 (6 bases). Per the germline V gene, CDR1 is MNHEY and CDR2 is SVGEGT. Trimming shortened V by 8 bases and J by 0 bases, and 13 bases separated the two germline ends. The CDR3 runs to 15 residues. The CDR3 DNA reads TGTGCCAGCGGCCTGGACAGAGCGAACACCGGGGAGCTGTTTTTT. Its protein is CASGLDRANTGELFF.

The chain has TRBV7-6 and TRBJ2-1, with 7 bases identical to TRBD1. Germline assignment: CDR1 SGHVS and CDR2 FNYEAQ. V was clipped by 6 bases and J by 8 bases; unmatched bases: 4. This CDR3 comprises 12 residues. The CDR3 loop reads CASRHRGDEQFF. CDR3 nucleotide sequence: TGTGCCAGCAGACACAGGGGCGATGAGCAGTTCTTC.

This clonotype was seen a few times. The chain employs TRBV5-6 and TRBJ2-2; no definite D call. Germline-derived CDR1 and CDR2 are SGHDT and YYEEEE. The CDR3 consists of 11 residues. Trimming pared 6 bases from V and 4 bases from J, leaving 4 bases between. CDR3 in amino acids: CASTRTGELFF. CDR3 nucleotide sequence: TGTGCCAGCACACGCACCGGGGAGCTGTTTTTT.

This clonotype appeared many times. This chain joins TRBV11-1 and TRBJ2-1, with 13 bases lining up with TRBD2. The length of the CDR3 is 19 residues. The germline CDR1 and CDR2 sequences are SGHAT and FQDESV (reference sequence). The V segment lost 5 bases and the J segment 8 bases; nucleotides outside the gene matches: 18. This CDR3 reads CASSLLGTSGKTPFDEQFF. In DNA form, the CDR3 reads TGTGCCAGCAGCCTTCTCGGGACTAGCGGGAAGACCCCGTTTGATGAGCAGTTCTTC.

This chain uses TRBV15 with TRBJ2-7, with 8 bases that match TRBD2. Looked up from germline, CDR1 is LNHNV and CDR2 is YYDKDF (reference sequence). J lost 5 bases, V lost 3 bases, and 6 bases had no gene match. The CDR3 contains 14 residues. The CDR3 DNA reads TGTGCCACCAGCAGGGGACTAGTCAGAGACGAGCAGTACTTC. This codes for CATSRGLVRDEQYF.

The chain carries TRBV29-1 and TRBJ1-1, with D uncertain. Germline loops: CDR1 SQVTM, CDR2 ANQGSEA. The V gene lost 4 bases and the J gene lost 0 bases, with 12 bases spanning the gap. The CDR3 is made up of 14 amino acids. CDR3 sequence (DNA): TGCAGCGTTGTTTACGGCAGCATGAACACTGAAGCTTTCTTT. The encoded protein is CSVVYGSMNTEAFF.

This clonotype was counted only a few times. This rearrangement joins TRBV5-4 to TRBJ1-4; tentative D call: TRBD1 (6 bases). V gave up 3 bases and J gave up 3 bases, with 9 bases separating them. This CDR3 is 14 amino acids long. Germline assignment: CDR1 SGHNT and CDR2 YYREEE (reference sequence). CDR3 coding DNA: TGTGCCAGCAGCTCGGGGGGCTCTAATGAAAAACTGTTTTTT. This translates into CASSSGGSNEKLFF.

This clonotype was seen many times. The chain recombines TRBV18 with TRBJ2-3, with D uncertain. V shed 0 bases and J shed 4 bases, with 5 bases lying between them. Germline V CDR1 and CDR2: KGHSH, LQKENI. There are 13 residues in the CDR3. The CDR3 spells CASSPPGADTQYF. The CDR3 DNA follows: TGTGCCAGCTCACCACCAGGAGCAGATACGCAGTATTTT. Full variable domain (missing parts from reference TRBV18 and TRBJ2-3): NAGVMQNPRHLVRRRGQEARLRCSPMKGHSHVYWYRQLPEEGLKFMVYLQKENIIDESGMPKERFSAEFPKEGPSILRIQQVVRGDSAAYFCASSPPGADTQYFGPGTRLTVL.

In DNA form, the CDR3 reads TGCGCCAGCAGCCCTCAGGAGCAAGAGACCCAGTACTTC. Its protein product is CASSPQEQETQYF. The V call is TRBV5-1, the J call TRBJ2-5; no clear D. From germline, CDR1 is SGHRS and CDR2 YFSETQ. The CDR3 sequence is 13 residues long. Deletions cut 4 bases from V and 2 bases from J, with 9 bases between.

The chain joins TRBV27 to TRBJ2-1; 9 positions match TRBD1. V shed 5 bases and J 4 bases; nucleotides not matched to a gene: 6. This CDR3 is 15 amino acids long. Germline V lookup: CDR1 MNHEY, CDR2 SMNVEV (reference sequence). The CDR3 DNA sequence: TGTGCCAGCAGTGCCCCGGGACAGGGATACAATGAGCAGTTCTTC. Its translation: CASSAPGQGYNEQFF.

The chain joins TRBV12-3 or TRBV12-4 to TRBJ2-7; 12 bases are shared with TRBD2. Germline trimming cut 6 bases from V and 6 bases from J; bases unmatched to any gene: 3. CDR3 length equals 13 residues. The CDR3 nucleotides are TGTGCCAGCAGCCAGACTAGCGGGAGCGAGCAGTACTTC. It is translated as CASSQTSGSEQYF.

This clonotype has just a few counts. The J gene is TRBJ2-4, the V gene TRBV2, with 14 bases matching TRBD2. The V segment lost 6 bases and the J segment 8 bases; nucleotides outside the gene matches: 9. CDR1 and CDR2 from the germline V gene are SNHLY and FYNNEI. The CDR3 spans 16 residues. CDR3 protein: CASRGLAGVGADIQYF. CDR3 nucleotides: TGTGCCAGCAGGGGACTAGCGGGAGTCGGGGCGGACATTCAGTACTTC. The complete variable domain, with remaining parts taken from reference TRBV2 and TRBJ2-4, reads EPEVTQTPSHQVTQMGQEVILRCVPISNHLYFYWYRQILGQKVEFLVSFYNNEISEKSEIFDDQFSVERPDGSNFTLKIRSTKLEDSAMYFCASRGLAGVGADIQYFGAGTRLSVL.

This clonotype appeared a few times. The V gene is TRBV19, the J gene TRBJ2-7; 10 bases fit TRBD2. Germline V CDR1 and CDR2: LNHDA, SQIVND (reference sequence). This CDR3 has 16 residues. V shed 5 bases, J shed 2 bases, and the junction held 9 bases outside the gene matches. Written as DNA, the CDR3 is TGTGCCAGTAGTCCGCCTGGACTAGCGGTTCCCTACGAGCAGTACTTC. Translated, it gives CASSPPGLAVPYEQYF. Looking up the rest from reference TRBV19 and TRBJ2-7 gives the full variable domain: DGGITQSPKYLFRKEGQNVTLSCEQNLNHDAMYWYRQDPGQGLRLIYYSQIVNDFQKGDIAEGYSVSREKKESFPLTVTSAQKNPTAFYLCASSPPGLAVPYEQYFGPGTRLTVT.

This clonotype was recorded a few times. This chain connects TRBV11-2 to TRBJ2-3, with D hard to call. V was shortened by 5 bases and J by 3 bases, with 12 bases between the two germline ends. The CDR3 extends over 14 amino acids. CDR1 and CDR2 from the germline V gene are SGHAT and FQNNGV. CDR3 coding DNA: TGTGCCAGCAGCCCCCGGCCGAGGACAGATACGCAGTATTTT. Translating it yields CASSPRPRTDTQYF.

A few counts support this clonotype. The chain joins TRBV20-1 to TRBJ2-1; the D is unclear. The germline gives CDR1 DFQATT, CDR2 SNEGSKA (reference sequence). The CDR3 contains 16 residues. The ends were cut back, 0 bases at V and 0 bases at J, with 12 bases in the middle. The CDR3, as DNA: TGCAGTGCTAGAGATGTCAGAGAATTCTCCTACAATGAGCAGTTCTTC. It codes for CSARDVREFSYNEQFF.